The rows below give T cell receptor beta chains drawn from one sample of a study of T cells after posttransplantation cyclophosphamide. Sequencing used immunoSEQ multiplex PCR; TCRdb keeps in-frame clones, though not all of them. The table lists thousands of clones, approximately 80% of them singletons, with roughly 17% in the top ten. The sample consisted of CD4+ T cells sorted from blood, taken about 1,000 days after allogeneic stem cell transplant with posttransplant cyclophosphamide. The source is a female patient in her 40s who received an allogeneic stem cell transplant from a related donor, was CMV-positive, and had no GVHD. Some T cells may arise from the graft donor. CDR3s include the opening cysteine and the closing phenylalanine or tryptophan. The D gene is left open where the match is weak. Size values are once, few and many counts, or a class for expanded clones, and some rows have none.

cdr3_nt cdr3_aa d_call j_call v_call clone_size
TGCGCCAGCAGCCCGGCGGGCGGGGGGTACCCCTACGAGCAGTACTTC CASSPAGGGYPYEQYF TRBD2 TRBJ2-7 TRBV5-1 once
TGTGCCAGCAGTGTACGGTCTGGGACAGGGGGCTACGAGCAGTACTTC CASSVRSGTGGYEQYF TRBD1 TRBJ2-7 TRBV6-1 .
TGTGCCAGCAGCTTCCCACAGGGTCGGGAGACCCAGTACTTC CASSFPQGRETQYF . TRBJ2-5 TRBV7-2 .
TGTGCCAGCAGCTTAAGAACTGGGAACACTGAAGCTTTCTTT CASSLRTGNTEAFF . TRBJ1-1 TRBV7-2 .
TGCAGCGTTGAAGGACAGAGTCTACGAGAGCAGTACTTC CSVEGQSLREQYF . TRBJ2-7 TRBV29-1 .
TGTGCCAGCAGTGAACTAGGGGGCAGAAAAAACATTCAGTACTTC CASSELGGRKNIQYF TRBD1 TRBJ2-4 TRBV2 .
TGCGCCAGTTATACCGGGACACTCACCTCTGGGGCCAACGTCCTGACTTTC CASYTGTLTSGANVLTF . TRBJ2-6 TRBV5-1 once
TGTGCCAGCATTTTGTGGGGCGCGGACACTGAAGCTTTCTTT CASILWGADTEAFF . TRBJ1-1 TRBV7-2 .
TGTGCCAGCAGCCGGGGGCAAGAGACCCAGTACTTC CASSRGQETQYF . TRBJ2-5 TRBV7-6 .
TGTGCCAGCAGTCCCCAGGGCGGTGGTTCACCCCTCCACTTT CASSPQGGGSPLHF . TRBJ1-6 TRBV28 .
TGTGCCAGCTCACGCAGCCAAGAGACCCAGTACTTC CASSRSQETQYF . TRBJ2-5 TRBV18 .
TGTGCCAGCAGTGGAGGCCAAAGCTCTGGAAACACCATATATTTT CASSGGQSSGNTIYF . TRBJ1-3 TRBV6-1 .
TGTGCCAGCAGCCTTGACAGGGTGAGGGCAGATACGCAGTATTTT CASSLDRVRADTQYF TRBD1 TRBJ2-3 TRBV7-3 .
TGTGCCAGTAGTTTGGGACAGGCGAACACTGAAGCTTTCTTT CASSLGQANTEAFF TRBD1 TRBJ1-1 TRBV19 .
TGTGCCAGCAGTTATTGGCAGGGTCCCGGGGCCAACGTCCTGACTTTC CASSYWQGPGANVLTF . TRBJ2-6 TRBV6-5 .
TGTGCCAGTAGCCCCACCCTAGGGGCCGATGGGGCTTTCTTT CASSPTLGADGAFF . TRBJ1-1 TRBV19 once
TGTGCCAGCAGCTTGTGGGGGGACAGGGGAGCGACCTATAATTCCCCCCTCCACTTT CASSLWGDRGATYNSPLHF TRBD1 TRBJ1-6 TRBV5-6 once
TGTGCCAGCAGCGAGACGGGAGCCCGTAATGAAAAACTGTTTTTT CASSETGARNEKLFF . TRBJ1-4 TRBV13 few
TGTGCCAGCAGCCCCACACTGGGGCAGGGCGAGCAGTACTTC CASSPTLGQGEQYF . TRBJ2-7 TRBV7-2 .
TGTGCCAGCAGCCCCCTCGGGGCAGGGGGTGGCGATGGCTACACCTTC CASSPLGAGGGDGYTF TRBD1 TRBJ1-2 TRBV7-9 .
TGTGCCAGCAGCTCCGGGATCCGGGAGACCCAGTACTTC CASSSGIRETQYF . TRBJ2-5 TRBV11-3 .
TGCGCCAGCAGCTTGGCAGGGAGGGTTGGGGATTCACCCCTCCACTTT CASSLAGRVGDSPLHF . TRBJ1-6 TRBV5-1 .
TGCGCCAGCACCCGGGGGGCGTTCACAGATACGCAGTATTTT CASTRGAFTDTQYF . TRBJ2-3 TRBV5-1 .
TGTGCCAGCAGCAAATCCCCCGGGGGGACAGGGCGGCGGTTAAATGAAAAACTGTTTTTT CASSKSPGGTGRRLNEKLFF . TRBJ1-4 TRBV21-1 .
TGCGCCAGCAGATTGGGTCCTAGGTTCCTTGAAGAGACCCAGTACTTC CASRLGPRFLEETQYF . TRBJ2-5 TRBV5-1 .
TGTGCCAGCAGCTTAGCTAGCGGGGGTTACAATGAGCAGTTCTTC CASSLASGGYNEQFF TRBD2 TRBJ2-1 TRBV7-6 .
TGTGCCAGCAGCGTAGAACCCCAGGGGCGGTACAATGAGCAGTTCTTC CASSVEPQGRYNEQFF . TRBJ2-1 TRBV9 .
TGTGCCAGCAGCTTAGGGGGACTAGCGGGGGTCGAGCAGTACTTC CASSLGGLAGVEQYF TRBD2 TRBJ2-7 TRBV7-9 .
TGCGCCAGCAGCTTGGAGCCGGGACTAAACATTCAGTACTTC CASSLEPGLNIQYF . TRBJ2-4 TRBV5-1 .
TGTGCCAGTAGTATCTGGTCCCTTGGGGGGGGATATTCCAATGAGCAGTTCTTC CASSIWSLGGGYSNEQFF TRBD2 TRBJ2-1 TRBV19 .
TGTGCCAGCAGCCCAGGGGGCAGCCCTAACTATGGCTACACCTTC CASSPGGSPNYGYTF TRBD1 TRBJ1-2 TRBV7-9 .
TGCAGTGCTAGGGCGGACTCCGAGCAGTACTTC CSARADSEQYF . TRBJ2-7 TRBV20-1 .
TGTGCCAGCAGTTATTTCCCGTCCGGGGGGGAGCTGTTTTTT CASSYFPSGGELFF . TRBJ2-2 TRBV6-6 .
TGTGCCAGCAGCGTAGACACCACAACTAATGAAAAACTGTTTTTT CASSVDTTTNEKLFF . TRBJ1-4 TRBV9 .
TGTGCCAGCAGATCCCGGACAGGAGATACCTACGAGCAGTACTTC CASRSRTGDTYEQYF TRBD1 TRBJ2-7 TRBV27 .
TGCGCCAGCAGTGACAGCGTTAATTCACCCCTCCACTTT CASSDSVNSPLHF . TRBJ1-6 TRBV5-1 .
TGTGCCAGCAGTTACCCACAGCTCTCTGGGGCCAACGTCCTGACTTTC CASSYPQLSGANVLTF . TRBJ2-6 TRBV6-6 .
TGTGCCAGCAGCTTAGTAGGGACTAGCATTGAGCAGTTCTTC CASSLVGTSIEQFF TRBD2 TRBJ2-1 TRBV7-8 .
TGTGCCAGCAGCTTACTCACCGACTGGGACAGAACCTACGAGCAGTACTTC CASSLLTDWDRTYEQYF TRBD1 TRBJ2-7 TRBV7-8 .
TGTGCCAGCACGGGGAGGGCAATGAACACTGAAGCTTTCTTT CASTGRAMNTEAFF . TRBJ1-1 TRBV28 few
TGTGCCAGCAGTAGACTGGGCAATGAGCAGTTCTTC CASSRLGNEQFF . TRBJ2-1 TRBV6-1 .
TGTGCCAGCAGTTCACTACAGGGGGCAGATACGCAGTATTTT CASSSLQGADTQYF TRBD1 TRBJ2-3 TRBV6-1 .
TGTGCCAGTAGACATGACAGGGTGGGAGGGCTGTTTTTT CASRHDRVGGLFF . TRBJ2-2 TRBV19 .
TGCGCCAGCAGCTTGGCGCAGGGGTCCGGGGAGCTGTTTTTT CASSLAQGSGELFF . TRBJ2-2 TRBV5-1 .
TGTGCCAGCAGCAAACCGGGACAGCAGAGCAATCAGCCCCAGCATTTT CASSKPGQQSNQPQHF TRBD1 TRBJ1-5 TRBV27 .